Sequencing of this TCR beta chain was carried out in a study of identical twins. Study-wide results and limits: High-abundance cord blood beta clonotypes had fewer insertions; memory repertoires showed none. Not following the same donors, the study drew its conclusions from cross-sectional statistical analysis.

Unique molecular identifiers were present on cDNA, and template switching added a universal primer site. Each CDR3 protein gets one entry after TCRdb re-called the 5' RACE reads with MiXCR. The table lists approximately 220,000 distinct CDR3 sequences, around a tenth of them singletons, with 5% to 6% in the top ten. The CDR3 loop spans 15 amino acids. V lost 3 bases and J lost 4; bases outside the gene matches: 7. Germline CDR1 and CDR2: SGDLS and YYNGEE. Every sampled donor was Caucasian and healthy. This clonotype has a handful of counts. Its antigen is as yet unknown. V usage is TRBV9 and J usage is TRBJ2-1; 7 nucleotides line up with TRBD2. The TCR comes from a young woman in good health. Sample: memory (CD45RO+) T cells sorted from blood. In nucleotides, the CDR3 is TGTGCCAGCAGCGCCCAGCGGGGACTATACAATGAGCAGTTCTTC. Translation gives CASSAQRGLYNEQFF.